This T cell receptor beta chain was sequenced in a study of a mutant IDH1 vaccine in newly diagnosed glioma. Background on the study: Treated patients had a mean age of roughly 40 years and a 62.5% male, around 40% female split. The earlier regimen, radiotherapy, temozolomide, or both, was most often both.

This clone was seen a handful of times. Its antigen is currently unknown. Generated by immunoSEQ multiplex PCR, the TCRdb table keeps only in-frame clones and is missing some. The table includes some 27,000 clones, 80% to 85% detected once. Time point noted: week 23, last vaccination. A 20-mer mutant IDH1 peptide at 300 ug was injected subcutaneously with topical imiquimod. Trimming left V 2 bases short and J 7 bases short, with 18 bases between. CDR1 is WSHSY, CDR2 SAAADI, per germline. The CDR3 runs 15 residues. This TCR derives from a woman aged 25 to 45 with glioma. The sequences come from PBMCs, collected from a glioma patient whose treatment included an IDH1 peptide vaccine. V is TRBV10-2 and J is TRBJ2-7, with D possibly TRBD2 on 6 matching bases. This CDR3 reads CASSEAGSPFYEQYF. The CDR3 DNA reads as TGCGCCAGCAGTGAGGCGGGGTCTCCCTTTTATGAGCAGTACTTC.